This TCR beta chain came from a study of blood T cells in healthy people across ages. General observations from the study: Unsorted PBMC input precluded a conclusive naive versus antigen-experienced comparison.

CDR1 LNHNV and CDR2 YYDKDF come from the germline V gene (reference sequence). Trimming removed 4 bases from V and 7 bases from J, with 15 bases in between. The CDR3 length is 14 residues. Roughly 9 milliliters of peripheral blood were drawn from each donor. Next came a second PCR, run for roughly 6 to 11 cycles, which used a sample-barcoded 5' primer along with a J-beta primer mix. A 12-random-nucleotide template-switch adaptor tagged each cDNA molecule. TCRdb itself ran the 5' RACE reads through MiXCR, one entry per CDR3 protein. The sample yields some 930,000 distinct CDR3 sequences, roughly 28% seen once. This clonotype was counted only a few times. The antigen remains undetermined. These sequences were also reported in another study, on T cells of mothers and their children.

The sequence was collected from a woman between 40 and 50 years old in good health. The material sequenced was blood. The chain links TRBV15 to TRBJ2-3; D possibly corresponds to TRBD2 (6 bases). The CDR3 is CATSTWSGGNTQYF. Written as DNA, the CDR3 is TGTGCCACCAGCACCTGGTCGGGCGGGAATACGCAGTATTTT.